Listed here is a single T cell receptor (beta chain). This clone appeared a few times. Its target antigen remains unknown. Qualities for individual bases were not recorded, and no much larger clone is one base off. Different DNA sequences within this sample yield the same CDR3. The cohort was made up of 500 to 850 healthy bone marrow donors. At the time of sampling, all cohort members were nominally healthy, though unrecorded immune exposures were likely present. The donor tested CMV seronegative and was one of the 352 seronegative cohort members. A peripheral blood sample was provided by each donor, and peripheral blood mononuclear cells were used for TCR beta sequencing. Genomic DNA extraction from the blood cell samples was performed with the Qiagen DNeasy Blood Extraction Kit. The CDR3 holds 15 amino acids from the cysteine to the phenylalanine. Only the CDR3 region is kept as DNA, spanning 45 bases read in frame from base 1. V ends up 2 bases short and J 1 base short, with an unmatched junction base count of 0. The germline V gene sets CDR1 to ENHRY and CDR2 to SYGVKD.

This sample stems from a study of cytomegalovirus exposure and HLA in healthy donors (dated by TCRdb to about 2017). For the wider study: According to an earlier analysis of 587 of the donors, some 180 million T cells yielded approximately 120 million unique TCR beta sequences and roughly 280 Gb of sequence data. About 280 gigabases of sequencing data and 75 million to 85 million unique TCR sequences made up an early release that covered over 550 HLA-typed donors. The genetic ancestry cluster associated with self-reported Caucasian donors included about four fifths of the 300 to 400 genotyped donors. The aim of the study was to test whether cataloging public T cell receptors could identify signatures of past pathogen exposure. The study used immunosequencing to profile the T cell repertoires of several hundred subjects and linked those repertoires to cytomegalovirus serostatus. Besides the first cohort of 550 to 750 subjects, a separate validation cohort made up of 120 different subjects was used. To predict cytomegalovirus infection status, the study combined high-throughput TCR immunosequencing, statistical association of individual TCRs with disease status, and machine learning. A later analysis re-analyzed previously published TCR beta repertoires from 650 to 800 donors and added high-resolution HLA genotyping to study TCR occurrence patterns. Rather than drawing on any new phenotypic data, the later analysis identified candidate immune exposures from TCR beta sequences and the way those sequences occurred across donors. An earlier analysis of approximately 500 of the donors applied high-throughput TCR beta sequencing to assess whether each TCR beta V gene segment acted as functional or pseudogenic. Donor age, sex, ethnicity and CMV serostatus were compiled together with the repertoire data. In a later genetic analysis, genome-wide SNP genotypes for about three fifths of the roughly 670 donors were used, and that subset was treated as a discovery cohort. Every discovery cohort repertoire had been produced on one sequencing platform. HLA typing included class I and class II loci at four-digit resolution. The number of donors typed differed by locus, with roughly 620-630 for A, B, C, DRB1 and DQB1, around 500 for DQA1, approximately 570 for DPA1, and approximately 470 for DPB1. A handful of DR-DQ haplotypes were handled as single units for association and clustering because linkage in the cohort was strong. Across some 400 genotyped donors of the cohort, an average of 235,054 unique TCR beta nucleotide sequences per donor were sequenced, and 15% to 20% of those sequences were non-productive.

The method was the immunoSEQ multiplex PCR assay. For the multiplex PCR, a mixture combining 60 forward primers for TCR Vbeta segments and 13 reverse primers for TCR Jbeta segments was used. The CDR3 region of rearranged TCR beta genes was amplified from genomic DNA with a multiplex PCR assay. Amplified TCR beta libraries were sequenced as 87-base-pair reads on the Illumina HiSeq System. The authors' analysis ran thus. A later analysis counted 75 million to 100 million unique TCR beta chains across the 550 to 700 repertoires, and some 11 million of these chains were shared by at least two donors. Raw reads were error-corrected and collapsed into unique sequences by a nearest-neighbor algorithm in which closely related sequences were merged to remove PCR and sequencing errors. CDR3 sequences were aligned to IMGT reference sequences to assign V, D and J gene segments. Each retained sequence needed at least a six-nucleotide match to both a V gene segment and a J gene segment. A rearrangement counted as productive if the CDR3 had no stop codons and remained in frame with V and J, and every other rearrangement counted as non-productive. CDR3 was defined by IMGT convention, running from the second conserved V-encoded cysteine to the conserved J-encoded phenylalanine. The earlier analysis of roughly 590 of the donors excluded any sequence lacking an unambiguous match to a single V gene segment. In an earlier analysis of several hundred of the donors, a V segment was called functional when productive rearrangements were above 56.7%, and segregating when the standard deviation between donors exceeded 5%. A statistical classification framework was built to diagnose cytomegalovirus status from the catalog of TCR beta chain sequences. In a later analysis, TCR nucleotide sequences were compared against IMGT/GENE-DB human TR gene sequences so that V and J genes could be assigned. Using the TCRdist pipeline, a later analysis assigned CDR3 sequences along with most-parsimonious VDJ recombination scenarios. In a later analysis, each TCR beta chain was defined by its CDR3 amino acid sequence together with its V-gene family, and reads lacking a unique V-gene family were excluded. A later analysis removed roughly 590 highly shared, low-generation-probability nucleotide sequences to deal with suspected cross-contamination and a sequencing artifact. In a later analysis, a clonal expansion index was calculated for each public chain from normalized within-repertoire ranks of inferred template counts. In a later analysis, generation probabilities were computed using a VDJ recombination model fitted to out-of-frame rearrangements, and the results were checked against IGoR. A later analysis scored TCR-TCR, TCR-HLA and TCR-CMV co-occurrence with hypergeometric tests, applying a repertoire-size bias correction to TCR pairs. False discovery rates were estimated in a later analysis by permuting HLA or CMV assignments 20 times. In a later analysis, co-occurring TCRs were grouped using DBSCAN, with TCRdist sequence similarity added in when clustering inside HLA-allele-positive subsets. Repertoires with fewer than 30,000 or more than 120,000 public chains were left out of co-occurrence clustering, as were five repertoires with anomalous nucleotide sharing. The table was pulled from immuneACCESS by TCRdb, which kept in-frame rearrangements only. Such tables lose some clones; where checked, under half of the loss comes from unresolved V genes, and the rest has no known cause. Clone size and the V and J calls come from that table; the DNA yielded D and trimming. The sample profile shows some 120,000 clones; 9% to 10% of them were found once. The ten biggest clones cover 2.5% to 3.5% of the sample.

Study-wide findings and limitations: The classifier was reported to diagnose cytomegalovirus status with high specificity and sensitivity in both the original cohort and the validation cohort. In this cohort, only TCR beta chains were sequenced, and detectable features were limited by the absence of alpha or paired-chain data. In the study, 150 to 200 TCR beta chains were listed as associated with cytomegalovirus. An earlier analysis of roughly 570 of the donors showed that most TCR beta V segments appeared in productive rearrangements either about 90% or about 30% of the time, which broadly matched IMGT annotations. A further reported finding was that TCR beta sequences accurately predicted the HLA-A and HLA-B alleles for most subjects in the first cohort. While some public TCRs were present in many individuals, most TCR sequences turned up only very rarely across donors. Because counts were too low, 15 to 20 rarely observed V segments, including chromosome 9 orphons, were left out of the earlier analysis of a few hundred of the donors. Most CMV-associated TCR beta chains appeared to be HLA-restricted in a later analysis, and the HLA associations seemed to be driven largely by CMV exposure. Strong co-occurrence of HLA alleles, especially DR and DQ, made assigning TCR associations to individual alleles difficult. A later analysis found that TCR association rates varied across HLA loci, with DRB1 alleles showing the most associated TCRs and HLA-C alleles the fewest. In a later genetic analysis, a missense DCLRE1C variant was associated with V-gene and J-gene trimming of TCR beta chains, and the association was replicated in an independent cohort. In a later analysis, HLA-associated TCR beta chains showed more clonal expansion and lower generation probabilities than non-associated chains that were equally common. Roughly uniform sequencing depth across donors was assumed in presence/absence analyses, although this assumption may not hold. Because HLA typing was unavailable for some donors at each locus, only the typed subset was used in association tests. The 87-base-pair reads could not distinguish some IMGT-functional V segments, including TRBV6-2 and TRBV6-3, so those segments were excluded. According to a later genetic analysis, donors in an Asian-associated ancestry cluster had fewer N-insertions in productive TCRs than the approximately 690-donor mean. Linkage disequilibrium might explain the correlated functional status among segregating V segments, but an unknown experimental factor could not be ruled out. For the cohort, immune exposure information was limited to CMV serostatus. A few of the identified cytomegalovirus-associated TCR beta chains were confirmed in vitro to be specific for cytomegalovirus antigens. A later analysis reported that several top co-occurrence clusters appeared linked to parvovirus B19, influenza, CMV and Epstein-Barr virus. A later analysis associated 15,000 or so TCR beta sequences with specific HLA alleles at a false discovery rate of 0.05. A group of highly shared sequence variants was considered likely to be a technical artifact of the sequencing pipeline. According to the authors, the approach could potentially be generalized to other disease states and immunological phenotypes.

The chain employs TRBV10-3 and TRBJ2-3; 10 junctional bases match TRBD2. The clonotype originates from a man younger than 45 in good health and CMV-seronegative. The sample taken for sequencing was PBMCs. This receptor carries the CDR3 CAISESGGGTDTQYF. The nucleotides are TGTGCCATCAGTGAGAGCGGGGGGGGCACAGATACGCAGTATTTT.